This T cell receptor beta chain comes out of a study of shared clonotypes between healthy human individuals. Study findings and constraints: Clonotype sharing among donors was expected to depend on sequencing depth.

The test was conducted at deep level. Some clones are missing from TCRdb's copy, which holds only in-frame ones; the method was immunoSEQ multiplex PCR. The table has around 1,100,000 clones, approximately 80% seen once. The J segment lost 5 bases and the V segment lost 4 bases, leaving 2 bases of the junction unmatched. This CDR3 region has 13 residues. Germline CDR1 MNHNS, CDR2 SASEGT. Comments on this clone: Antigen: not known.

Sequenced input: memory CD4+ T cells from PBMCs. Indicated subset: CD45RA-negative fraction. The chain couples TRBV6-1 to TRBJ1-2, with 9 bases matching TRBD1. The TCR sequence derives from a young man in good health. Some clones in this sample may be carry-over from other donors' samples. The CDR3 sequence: CASSGDRGYGYTF. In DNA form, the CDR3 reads TGTGCCAGCAGTGGCGACAGGGGGTATGGCTACACCTTC.